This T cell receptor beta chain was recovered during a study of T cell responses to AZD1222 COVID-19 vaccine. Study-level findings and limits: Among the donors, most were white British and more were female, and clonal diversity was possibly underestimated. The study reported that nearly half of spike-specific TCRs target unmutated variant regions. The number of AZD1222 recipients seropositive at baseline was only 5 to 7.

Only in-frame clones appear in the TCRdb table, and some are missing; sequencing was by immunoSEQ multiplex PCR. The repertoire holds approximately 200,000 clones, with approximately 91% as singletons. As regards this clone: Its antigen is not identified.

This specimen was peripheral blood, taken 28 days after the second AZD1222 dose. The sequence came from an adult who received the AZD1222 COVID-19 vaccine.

Here the CDR3 reads CATSEGTGRSGNTIYF. Here the CDR3 DNA reads TGTGCCACCAGTGAGGGTACAGGACGCTCTGGAAACACCATATATTTT. This chain joins TRBV24-1 and TRBJ1-3; D may be TRBD1 (5 bases). The CDR3 covers 16 residues. Germline-derived CDR1 and CDR2 are KGHDR and SFDVKD. The V and J ends lost 4 bases and 0 bases respectively, with 12 bases between them.